This T cell receptor (beta chain) was obtained from a study of blood T cell repertoires in COVID-19. Study-wide context: From the United States, Italy and Spain came samples of acute and convalescent COVID-19.

Germline V CDR1 and CDR2: ENHRY, SYGVKD. This CDR3 spans 14 amino acids. The ends were cut back, 2 bases at V and 6 bases at J, with 11 bases in the middle. Per the original data handling: Amplification with reference gene primers provided the estimates of nucleated cell counts. Using immunoSEQ multiplex PCR, the repertoire was profiled, and TCRdb retains in-frame clones only, with some absent. The V and J calls and clone size were taken over from that table, and D and trimming were inferred from the DNA. Among roughly 90,000 clones listed, around 80% were seen once. This TCR derives from a woman aged 80 or over with active or convalescent COVID-19. The sample was peripheral blood. The genes are TRBV10-3 and TRBJ1-5, with D perhaps TRBD1 (5 bases). The CDR3 nucleotides are TGTGCCATCAGTGAGGTAGGGGATGGTCAGCCCCAGCATTTT. Translating gives CAISEVGDGQPQHF.